A selection of T cell receptor beta chains follows, all from one sample in a study of early T cells in non-severe SARS-CoV-2 infection. TCRdb independently ran MiXCR on the 5' RACE reads; one entry per CDR3 protein. This table has tens of thousands of distinct CDR3 sequences, 12% appearing once. The material sequenced was whole blood. The receptors were gathered from an adult who was a healthcare worker with PCR-confirmed SARS-CoV-2 infection or an uninfected control (not recorded which). Each CDR3 is given with its conserved first and last residue. A D gene is named only where the DNA matches it firmly. Not all rows give a size; the values are once, few, many and, for expanded clones, a class.

v_gene	j_gene	len	abundance	d_gene	CDR3aa	CDR3nt
TRBV12-3/TRBV12-4	TRBJ1-5	14	many	.	CASSLKVINQPQHF	TGTGCCAGCAGTTTGAAGGTTATCAATCAGCCCCAGCATTTT
TRBV7-2	TRBJ1-2	15	many	.	CASSFVPPLNYGYTF	TGTGCCAGCAGCTTCGTCCCTCCCTTAAACTATGGCTACACCTTC
TRBV9	TRBJ2-3	14	many	.	CASSEADYTDTQYF	TGTGCCAGCAGCGAAGCGGACTACACAGATACGCAGTATTTT
TRBV7-9	TRBJ2-2	13	few	.	CAGRSAPSGELFF	TGTGCCGGGCGCAGTGCCCCTTCCGGGGAGCTGTTTTTT
TRBV7-9	TRBJ2-7	13	many	.	CASRLEGGYEQYF	TGTGCCAGCAGGCTAGAAGGGGGCTACGAGCAGTACTTC
TRBV29-1	TRBJ2-5	13	.	.	CSVDSGVKETQYF	TGCAGCGTGGACTCGGGGGTAAAAGAGACCCAGTACTTC
TRBV7-2	TRBJ2-1	16	few	TRBD2	CASSLVGGGANNEQFF	TGTGCCAGCAGCTTAGTCGGCGGGGGGGCCAACAATGAGCAGTTCTTC
TRBV5-6	TRBJ1-6	16	.	.	CASSRKLQTSNSPLHF	TGTGCCAGCAGCAGGAAGCTCCAAACATCGAATTCACCCCTCCACTTT
TRBV5-5	TRBJ1-2	14	.	.	CASSTDPTPYGYTF	TGTGCCAGCAGCACAGACCCAACGCCCTATGGCTACACCTTC
TRBV28	TRBJ2-3	14	few	.	CASSLAGRTDTQYF	TGTGCCAGCAGTTTGGCGGGAAGGACAGATACGCAGTATTTT
TRBV14	TRBJ2-3	15	.	.	CASSPYSFRADTQYF	TGTGCCAGCAGCCCGTATTCGTTTCGTGCAGATACGCAGTATTTT
TRBV7-2	TRBJ2-1	17	few	TRBD2	CASSLGLLKGLANEQFF	TGTGCCAGCAGCTTAGGCCTCCTAAAGGGACTAGCGAATGAGCAGTTCTTC
TRBV19	TRBJ1-1	14	many	.	CASSKGLTNTEAFF	TGTGCCAGTAGTAAAGGACTGACGAACACTGAAGCTTTCTTT
TRBV18	TRBJ2-7	12	few	.	CASSPDLNEQYF	TGTGCCAGCTCACCAGACTTAAACGAGCAGTACTTC
TRBV18	TRBJ2-2	15	few	.	CASSQTGGSAGELFF	TGTGCCAGCTCACAAACCGGGGGAAGTGCCGGGGAGCTGTTTTTT
TRBV5-6	TRBJ2-1	15	.	TRBD2	CASSFTSGADNEQFF	TGTGCCAGCAGCTTCACTAGCGGGGCTGACAATGAGCAGTTCTTC
TRBV11-1	TRBJ2-3	11	few	.	CASSRADTQYF	TGTGCCAGCAGCCGTGCGGATACGCAGTATTTT
TRBV6-2/TRBV6-3	TRBJ2-2	14	few	.	CASSYAGYTGELFF	TGTGCCAGCAGTTATGCAGGGTACACCGGGGAGCTGTTTTTT
TRBV19	TRBJ2-5	14	many	.	CASSIAGGAETQYF	TGTGCCAGTAGTATAGCTGGGGGCGCTGAGACCCAGTACTTC
TRBV6-1	TRBJ2-6	15	few	.	CASSEEVSGANVLTF	TGTGCCAGCAGTGAAGAGGTTTCAGGAGCCAACGTCCTGACTTTC
TRBV20-1	TRBJ2-3	14	.	TRBD2	CSANPSGRQNTQYF	TGCAGTGCCAACCCTAGCGGGAGACAGAATACGCAGTATTTT
TRBV4-1	TRBJ2-5	15	.	.	CASSRFRGYQETQYF	TGCGCCAGCAGCCGGTTTAGGGGATACCAAGAGACCCAGTACTTC
TRBV3-1	TRBJ2-7	16	many	.	CASSQGGGGPPYEQYF	TGTGCCAGCAGCCAAGGAGGAGGGGGGCCGCCCTACGAGCAGTACTTC
TRBV4-1	TRBJ2-2	18	many	TRBD2	CASSQEGLAGGFTGELFF	TGCGCCAGCAGCCAAGAGGGGCTAGCGGGGGGATTCACCGGGGAGCTGTTTTTT
TRBV7-2	TRBJ2-3	14	.	.	CASSLGASTDTQYF	TGTGCCAGCAGCTTAGGCGCTAGCACAGATACGCAGTATTTT
TRBV28	TRBJ2-7	15	many	TRBD2	CASSSRGTSGSYRYF	TGTGCCAGCAGTTCCCGGGGGACTAGCGGGAGTTATCGGTACTTC
TRBV7-2	TRBJ2-5	11	many	.	CASSIQETQYF	TGTGCCAGCAGCATACAAGAGACCCAGTACTTC
TRBV6-6	TRBJ2-2	13	.	TRBD2	CASQERETGELFF	TGTGCCAGCCAGGAGCGGGAGACCGGGGAGCTGTTTTTT
TRBV25-1	TRBJ2-1	12	many	.	CASSDRTKRQFF	TGTGCCAGCAGCGATAGGACGAAGCGGCAGTTCTTC